These T cell receptor beta chains were read from a single sample in a study of cytomegalovirus exposure and HLA in healthy donors. Produced via immunoSEQ multiplex PCR; TCRdb's table is partial and in-frame only. The sample has 75,000 to 80,000 clones; 78% are singletons. The sample consisted of PBMCs. The receptors here all came from a man between 35 and 55 years old in good health and CMV-seronegative. CDR3s include the opening cysteine and the closing phenylalanine or tryptophan. D genes are given only for firm matches. For some rows the clone size is stated as once, few or many, or as a class when expanded; others skip it.

>TRBV28|TRBD1|NA|TRBJ1-5
CASRTASWNTGGYQPQHF
TGTGCCAGCCGGACCGCGTCCTGGAACACAGGGGGTTATCAGCCCCAGCATTTT
>TRBV7-8|NA|NA|TRBJ1-2
CASSPRGPGRSGYTF
TGTGCCAGCAGCCCTCGGGGGCCCGGGAGGAGTGGCTACACCTTC
>TRBV5-1|TRBD2|NA|TRBJ2-1
CASSRGTSRGFNEQFF
TGCGCCAGCAGCCGGGGGACTAGCAGGGGTTTTAATGAGCAGTTCTTC
>TRBV19|TRBD2|few|TRBJ2-2
CASRARTSDANTGELFF
TGTGCCAGTAGGGCCCGGACTAGCGACGCGAACACCGGGGAGCTGTTTTTT
>TRBV18|TRBD2|NA|TRBJ2-1
CASSLTSGSGNEQFF
TGTGCCAGCTCACTTACTAGCGGGAGTGGAAATGAGCAGTTCTTC
>TRBV2|TRBD1|once|TRBJ1-5
CASSEDRIKLSGQPQHF
TGTGCCAGCAGCGAGGACAGGATCAAACTCTCAGGGCAGCCCCAGCATTTT
>TRBV30|NA|NA|TRBJ2-7
CAWAKWSSNSYEQYF
TGTGCCTGGGCAAAATGGAGCTCAAACTCCTACGAGCAGTACTTC
>TRBV19|TRBD2|NA|TRBJ2-3
CASSIYAPRLASSTDTQYF
TGTGCCAGTAGTATTTATGCACCCAGACTAGCGTCTAGCACAGATACGCAGTATTTT
>TRBV4-1|NA|NA|TRBJ1-3
CASSQADSSGNTIYF
TGCGCCAGCAGCCAAGCCGACAGCTCTGGAAACACCATATATTTT
>TRBV6-1|TRBD1|NA|TRBJ1-1
CASRPGQGNTEAFF
TGTGCCAGCAGGCCGGGACAGGGAAACACTGAAGCTTTCTTT
>TRBV6-1|TRBD2|NA|TRBJ2-1
CASSGGTRMAINEQFF
TGTGCCAGCAGTGGGGGGACTAGAATGGCGATCAATGAGCAGTTCTTC
>TRBV7-9|TRBD2|NA|TRBJ2-7
CASSFWGLAGPQSYEQYF
TGTGCCAGCAGCTTTTGGGGACTAGCGGGACCCCAATCCTACGAGCAGTACTTC
>TRBV7-8|TRBD1|few|TRBJ1-1
CASSTGTGHAVAFF
TGTGCCAGCAGCACGGGGACAGGGCATGCTGTAGCTTTCTTT
>TRBV19|NA|NA|TRBJ1-3
CASSLRRRTATSGNTIYF
TGTGCCAGTAGTCTGCGCCGCCGGACAGCGACCTCTGGAAACACCATATATTTT
>TRBV4-1|NA|NA|TRBJ1-5
CASSQVNREGQPQHF
TGCGCCAGCAGCCAAGTAAACAGGGAGGGACAGCCCCAGCATTTT
>TRBV7-9|NA|NA|TRBJ1-1
CASSFDSTEAFF
TGTGCCAGCAGCTTCGACAGCACTGAAGCTTTCTTT
>TRBV7-9|NA|NA|TRBJ2-1
CASSSREVKNEQFF
TGTGCCAGCAGCTCAAGGGAGGTAAAAAATGAGCAGTTCTTC
>TRBV6-5|NA|NA|TRBJ2-6
CASRHPGANVLTF
TGTGCCAGCAGACACCCCGGGGCCAACGTCCTGACTTTC
>TRBV11-2|TRBD1|NA|TRBJ2-2
CASSKTGAPTGGELFF
TGTGCCAGCAGCAAGACAGGGGCCCCAACGGGCGGGGAGCTGTTTTTT
>TRBV7-9|NA|NA|TRBJ2-7
CASSLDDTKQYF
TGTGCCAGCAGCTTAGATGACACCAAGCAGTACTTC
>TRBV5-1|TRBD1|NA|TRBJ1-1
CASSLYSTGQVNTEAFF
TGCGCCAGCAGCTTGTATAGTACGGGACAGGTAAACACTGAAGCTTTCTTT
>TRBV6-5|NA|NA|TRBJ1-4
CASSPLMGGEKLFF
TGTGCCAGCAGCCCCCTGATGGGGGGAGAAAAACTGTTTTTT
>TRBV4-1|TRBD1|NA|TRBJ2-1
CASSQDRDSYNEQFF
TGCGCCAGCAGTCAAGATCGGGACAGCTACAATGAGCAGTTCTTC
>TRBV7-8|TRBD1|NA|TRBJ1-6
CASSLGGTGYNSPLHF
TGTGCCAGCAGCTTAGGAGGGACAGGGTATAATTCACCCCTCCACTTT
>TRBV28|TRBD1|NA|TRBJ1-2
CASSSAGGGYTF
TGTGCCAGCAGCTCGGCAGGGGGGGGCTACACCTTC
>TRBV6-1|TRBD1|few|TRBJ2-7
CASGGQTNYEQYF
TGTGCCAGCGGGGGACAGACGAACTACGAGCAGTACTTC
>TRBV7-2|NA|NA|TRBJ2-3
CASSVAALLEGTDTQYF
TGTGCCAGCAGCGTAGCAGCCCTACTAGAAGGCACAGATACGCAGTATTTT
>TRBV5-1|NA|few|TRBJ1-2
CASSSLAGGYTF
TGCGCCAGCAGCTCTTTGGCAGGGGGCTACACCTTC